These 28 T cell receptor beta chains share one sample of origin, sequenced in a study of molecular identifiers for immune sequencing clone quantification (dated by TCRdb to 2016 to 2018). The library relied on PCR. TCRdb shows the sequencer as NextSeq 500. Using fastp trimming at Q25 and MiXCR clonotype assembly, TCRdb reanalyzed the public sequencing data and kept in-frame beta chains. Rows are combined by CDR3 protein, so each entry shows the most common genes and DNA. The sample table shows approximately 97,000 distinct CDR3 sequences, and 30% to 45% are seen once. 9% to 10% of the sample is held by the ten biggest clonotypes. Sequences were obtained from naive CD8+ T cells from blood, with Jurkat cell RNA spiked in. The intended sense of this specimen's cell subset or site label: FACS-sorted CD8+CD4-CCR7+CD45RA+ naive T cells. Every receptor here comes from a human donor in good health. Some libraries in this study had Jurkat cell RNA spiked in.

This clonotype was recorded at least ten times. The rearrangement links TRBV9 to TRBJ2-2; D not resolved. With 4 bases removed from V and 3 bases from J, the gap between germline ends came to 13 bases. This CDR3 comprises 15 residues. CDR1 SGDLS and CDR2 YYNGEE come from the germline V gene. CDR3 sequence (DNA): TGTGCCAGCAGCCCCTGGACGGACCACACCGGGGAGCTGTTTTTT. It specifies CASSPWTDHTGELFF. The whole variable domain, remainder taken from reference TRBV9 and TRBJ2-2, is DSGVTQTPKHLITATGQRVTLRCSPRSGDLSVYWYQQSLDQGLQFLIQYYNGEERAKGNILERFSAQQFPDLHSELNLSSLELGDSALYFCASSPWTDHTGELFFGEGSRLTVL.

Worth noting for this clonotype: This could be a read error, since a much larger clone is one nucleotide away. V usage is TRBV7-9 and J usage is TRBJ2-7; 8 bases align to TRBD1. The CDR3 spans 14 residues. The junction had 6 bases not matched to a gene; V was cut back by 5 bases and J by 3 bases. Germline V gene data show CDR1 as SEHNR and CDR2 as FQNEAQ (reference sequence). The CDR3 DNA is TGTGCCAGCAGCGCGGACAGGGAGTTCTACGAGCAGTACTTC. This translates into CASSADREFYEQYF. Variable domain in full (rest from reference TRBV7-9 and TRBJ2-7): DTGVSQNPRHKITKRGQNVTFRCDPISEHNRLYWYRQTLGQGPEFLTYFQNEAQLEKSRLLSDRFSAERPKGSFSTLEIQRTEQGDSAMYLCASSADREFYEQYFGPGTRLTVT.

Comment on this clonotype: With a much larger clone just one base away, this may be a read error. Without the conserved terminal phenylalanine or tryptophan, this CDR3 likely stems from a read error. The chain links TRBV12-3 or TRBV12-4 to TRBJ2-5, with 8 bases that match TRBD1. The CDR3 totals 16 residues. Losses at the gene ends were 5 bases for V and 5 bases for J; bases not matched to a gene: 13. The CDR3 region has the DNA TGTGCCAGCAGTGCCGCCCGACAGGGGAAAGGGGAGACCCAGTACATC. It yields the protein CASSAARQGKGETQYI.

This clonotype was counted at least ten times. The chain uses TRBV15 and TRBJ2-1, with D tentatively TRBD1 (6 bases). The ends were cut back, 5 bases at V and 10 bases at J, with 9 bases in the middle. The germline gives CDR1 LNHNV, CDR2 YYDKDF (reference sequence). CDR3 length equals 11 residues. Here the CDR3 DNA reads TGTGCCACCAGCGTAGACAGGGAGCAGTTCTTC. Amino acid sequence: CATSVDREQFF.

The chain links TRBV7-6 to TRBJ1-6; the D is unclear. CDR3 length: 15 residues. Germline V lookup: CDR1 SGHVS, CDR2 FNYEAQ. Between the trimmed V and J ends, which lost 1 base and 9 bases, there was a span of 13 bases. The CDR3 spells CASSLDENLRSPLHF. The DNA of the CDR3 is TGTGCCAGCAGCTTAGACGAGAATCTCCGTTCACCCCTCCACTTT.

This rearrangement joins TRBV11-2 to TRBJ1-5; perhaps TRBD1 as D (5 bases). Germline-derived CDR1 and CDR2 are SGHAT and FQNNGV. The CDR3 is 15 residues long. Trimming stripped 5 bases from V and 6 bases from J, with 17 bases between. CDR3: CASSRDRDWGQPQHF. The CDR3, as DNA: TGTGCCAGCAGCCGAGACCGGGACTGGGGTCAGCCCCAGCATTTT.

This clonotype was seen a few times. This chain links TRBV28 with TRBJ1-2; D gene uncertain. This CDR3 region has 14 residues. Germline-derived CDR1 and CDR2 are MDHEN and SYDVKM. The V end was cut by 5 bases, the J end by 4 bases, with 14 bases between. CDR3 residues: CASSPRDIGYGYTF. DNA for the CDR3: TGTGCCAGCAGTCCTAGGGATATAGGCTATGGCTACACCTTC.

This clonotype was found many times. V gene TRBV6-2 or TRBV6-3 combines with J gene TRBJ1-5, with a tentative D call TRBD1 (6 bases). V lost 6 bases and J 5 bases, leaving 11 bases between the germline ends. The CDR3 is 13 residues long. Germline V gene lookup returns CDR1 MNHEY and CDR2 SVGEGT. The DNA for the CDR3 is TGTGCCAGCAGAGACAGGTTGGATCAGCCCCAGCATTTT. Encoded protein: CASRDRLDQPQHF.

J is TRBJ2-7 and V is TRBV19, with 9 bases matching TRBD2. The CDR3 runs 18 residues. The germline CDR1 and CDR2 sequences are LNHDA and SQIVND (reference sequence). V shed 6 bases, J shed 4 bases, and the junction held 19 bases outside the gene matches. CDR3 bases: TGTGCCAGTAGAACCCGACATGCGGGCGGGAGGGATCGGTACGAGCAGTACTTC. Translation: CASRTRHAGGRDRYEQYF.

This clonotype occurred a few times. The CDR3 DNA is TGTGCCAGCAGCTTAATCATTCGGACTAGCGGGAGTAATGAGCAGTTCTTC. This translates into CASSLIIRTSGSNEQFF. The chain recombines TRBV7-8 with TRBJ2-1; 13 bases align to TRBD2. CDR3 length equals 17 residues. The trim removed 2 bases at V and 7 bases at J, leaving 8 bases unmatched. Germline CDR1 is SGHVS and CDR2 is FQNEAQ.

Here the CDR3 reads CASSFVVGGRSYGYTF. The DNA of the CDR3 is TGCGCCAGCAGCTTCGTCGTTGGGGGGCGCAGCTATGGCTACACCTTC. The gene calls are TRBV5-1 and TRBJ1-2; D perhaps matches TRBD1 (6 bases). V dropped 2 bases and J dropped 4 bases, with 18 bases sitting between them. Germline V CDR1 and CDR2: SGHRS, YFSETQ. This CDR3 is built from 16 residues.

In the case of this clonotype: A much larger clone differs from this one at a single base, so this may be a read error. The chain links TRBV23-1 to TRBJ2-6, with 7 bases identical to TRBD1. TRBV23-1 is known as an ORF, though its function is uncertain. The CDR3 is 19 amino acids. Trimming removed 4 bases from V and 2 bases from J; junction bases left unmatched: 14. The CDR3 nucleotides read TGCGCCAGCAGTCGAACCGACAGGGTTTACCCTCCTGGGGCCAACGTCCTGACTTTC. Translated, it gives CASSRTDRVYPPGANVLTF.

Notes on this clonotype: A much more abundant neighbour one base away suggests this may be a read error. This chain links TRBV4-3 with TRBJ2-7; D gene uncertain. The germline V and J ends were trimmed by 0 bases and 3 bases, with 9 bases remaining between them. The CDR3 runs 14 residues. Germline CDR1 is LGHNA and CDR2 is YSLEER. CDR3 amino acids: CASSQDPDGYEQYF. CDR3 coding DNA: TGCGCCAGCAGCCAAGATCCGGACGGCTACGAGCAGTACTTC.

The chain employs TRBV28 and TRBJ1-2; D remains ambiguous. Looked up from germline, CDR1 is MDHEN and CDR2 is SYDVKM. The CDR3 loop spans 13 amino acids. Trimming removed 4 bases from V and 1 base from J, with 7 bases in between. The CDR3 protein is CASSSQDNYGYTF. In nucleotides, the CDR3 is TGTGCCAGCAGTTCCCAGGATAACTATGGCTACACCTTC.

The chain carries TRBV2 and TRBJ2-1; TRBD2 might be the D (5 bases). Germline V CDR1 and CDR2: SNHLY, FYNNEI. V lost 0 bases to trimming and J lost 10 bases, with 13 bases between them. The CDR3 is 14 amino acids. CDR3 sequence: CASSEAYTSGEQFF. The CDR3 nucleotides read TGTGCCAGCAGTGAAGCTTACACCTCGGGAGAGCAGTTCTTC.

CDR3 sequence reads: CASSQGTSGTYEQYF. CDR3 bases: TGCGCCAGCAGCCAAGGGACTAGCGGCACCTACGAGCAGTACTTC. The genes are TRBV4-1 and TRBJ2-7, with 10 positions matching TRBD2. Germline values: CDR1 MGHRA, CDR2 YSYEKL. J lost 2 bases, V lost 1 base, and 2 bases had no gene match. The CDR3 covers 15 residues.

There are a few counts of this clonotype. One base away lies a much larger clone, so this may be a sequencing read error. The chain uses TRBV28 and TRBJ2-3; D remains ambiguous. The V gene lost 3 bases and the J gene lost 3 bases, with 10 bases spanning the gap. This CDR3 spans 14 amino acids. Per germline, CDR1 MDHEN and CDR2 SYDVKM. The CDR3 spells CASSFVAVTDTQYF. In DNA form, the CDR3 reads TGTGCCAGCAGTTTTGTGGCGGTGACAGATACGCAGTATTTT.

This clonotype was counted between two and nine times. The gene calls are TRBV7-9 and TRBJ2-7; the match to TRBD1 covers 7 bases. This CDR3 comprises 15 residues. CDR1 and CDR2 from the germline V gene are SEHNR and FQNEAQ (reference sequence). With V trimmed by 5 bases and J by 3 bases, 10 bases remained unmatched. The CDR3 loop reads CASSPSDRRFYEQYF. The CDR3 bases are TGTGCCAGCAGCCCCTCGGACAGGAGGTTCTACGAGCAGTACTTC.

A note on this clonotype: At one of its ends the junction is not consistent with the germline gene, which may arise from a read error. This sequence joins TRBV5-1 and TRBJ2-1; 8 nucleotides align to TRBD1. The CDR3 has 17 amino acids. CDR1 and CDR2 (germline): SGHRS, YFSETQ. For the CDR3, the DNA is TGCGCCAGCCACCGGCAGGGGGCCCCGAGCTCCAACAATGAGCAGTTCTTC. Amino acids: CASHRQGAPSSNNEQFF.

A note on this clonotype: At one of its ends the junction is not consistent with the germline gene, which may arise from a read error. This sequence joins TRBV5-6 and TRBJ2-7; D ambiguous. Looked up from germline, CDR1 is SGHDT and CDR2 is YYEEEE. The CDR3 runs to 14 residues. The CDR3 DNA follows: TGTGACAGCAGCTTGCCCTCTGCCCCCTACGAGCAGTACTTC. This translates into CDSSLPSAPYEQYF.

As regards this clonotype: Since no conserved phenylalanine or tryptophan closes the CDR3, a read error is the likely cause. The rearrangement links TRBV7-3 to TRBJ2-1, with no clear D. CDR3 length: 11 residues. CDR1 is SGHTA, CDR2 FQGTGA, per germline. Trimming pared 5 bases from V and 10 bases from J, leaving 9 bases between. The DNA of the CDR3 is TGTGCCAGCAGCCTCTTTGGAGAGCAGTTCATC. This sequence encodes CASSLFGEQFI.

Note on this clonotype: Since a much larger clone is just one base distant, this may be a read error. In DNA form, the CDR3 reads TGCGGTGCAAACAGGGGGCTAACAACAGATACGCAGTATTTT. Its translation: CGANRGLTTDTQYF. This rearrangement joins TRBV20-1 to TRBJ2-3, with 9 bases matching TRBD1. CDR1 and CDR2 from the germline V gene are DFQATT and SNEGSKA (reference sequence). This CDR3 has 14 amino acids.

A note on this clonotype: Germline and junction disagree at one end, which may indicate a read error. The rearrangement joins TRBV19 to TRBJ1-1; D gene unclear. Germline CDR1 LNHDA, CDR2 SQIVND (reference sequence). CDR3 length: 14 residues. As DNA, the CDR3 is TGTGCCAGTAGTATAATGGGATTGAACACTGAAGCTCTCTTT. Residues: CASSIMGLNTEALF. The complete variable domain, with remaining parts taken from reference TRBV19 and TRBJ1-1, reads DGGITQSPKYLFRKEGQNVTLSCEQNLNHDAMYWYRQDPGQGLRLIYYSQIVNDFQKGDIAEGYSVSREKKESFPLTVTSAQKNPTAFYLCASSIMGLNTEALFGQGTRLTVV.

This clonotype was seen more than once but under ten times. The chain employs TRBV13 and TRBJ2-2; D call uncertain. The length of the CDR3 is 13 residues. Deletions cut 3 bases from V and 7 bases from J, with 9 bases between. The germline V gene has CDR1 PRHDT and CDR2 FYEKMQ (reference sequence). In DNA, the CDR3 is TGTGCCAGCAGCTTCGACACGGTCGGGGAGCTGTTTTTT. This codes for CASSFDTVGELFF.

This clonotype was recorded a few times. V and J are TRBV19 and TRBJ2-3, with D possibly matching TRBD2 (6 bases). Germline values: CDR1 LNHDA, CDR2 SQIVND (reference sequence). V lost 5 bases and J 1 base, leaving 19 bases between the germline ends. The CDR3 runs to 17 residues. CDR3 bases: TGTGCCAGTAGTCCCGGACCCTGGGACTCGGGCACAGATACGCAGTATTTT. Translated: CASSPGPWDSGTDTQYF.

The V call is TRBV4-1, the J call TRBJ2-3; tentative D call: TRBD2 (6 bases). This CDR3 is built from 16 residues. V was shortened by 4 bases and J by 0 bases, with 14 bases between the two germline ends. Germline values: CDR1 MGHRA, CDR2 YSYEKL. The CDR3 nucleotides read TGCGCCAGCAGCCTTATAAATAGCGGTAGCACAGATACGCAGTATTTT. Its translation: CASSLINSGSTDTQYF.

This clonotype was observed at least ten times. The genes are TRBV28 and TRBJ2-6, with 7 bases matching TRBD1. The CDR3 is made up of 18 amino acids. Per germline, CDR1 MDHEN and CDR2 SYDVKM. V was clipped by 10 bases and J by 0 bases; unmatched bases: 15. CDR3 amino acids: CAIGPGTDILSGANVLTF. The CDR3 DNA is TGTGCCATAGGACCAGGGACAGACATACTCTCTGGGGCCAACGTCCTGACTTTC.

This sequence joins TRBV7-8 and TRBJ1-1, with D maybe TRBD1 (5 bases). V was cut by 1 base and J by 2 bases, with 17 bases left in between. The CDR3 loop spans 17 amino acids. Looked up from germline, CDR1 is SGHVS and CDR2 is FQNEAQ. In nucleotides, the CDR3 is TGTGCCAGCAGCTTAGGTCGGCAGGGTCCTATAAACACTGAAGCTTTCTTT. Its protein is CASSLGRQGPINTEAFF.